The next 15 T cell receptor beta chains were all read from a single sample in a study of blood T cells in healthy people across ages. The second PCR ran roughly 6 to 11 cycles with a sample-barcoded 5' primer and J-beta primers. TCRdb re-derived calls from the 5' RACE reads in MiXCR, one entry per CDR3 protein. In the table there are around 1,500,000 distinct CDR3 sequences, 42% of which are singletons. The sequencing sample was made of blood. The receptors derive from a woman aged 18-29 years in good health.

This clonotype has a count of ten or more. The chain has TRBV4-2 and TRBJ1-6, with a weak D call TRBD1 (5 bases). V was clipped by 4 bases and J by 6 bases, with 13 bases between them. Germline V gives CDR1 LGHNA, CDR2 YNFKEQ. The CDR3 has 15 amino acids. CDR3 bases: TGTGCCAGCAGCCTCGTGGGGCAGCTTAATTCACCCCTCCACTTT. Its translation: CASSLVGQLNSPLHF.

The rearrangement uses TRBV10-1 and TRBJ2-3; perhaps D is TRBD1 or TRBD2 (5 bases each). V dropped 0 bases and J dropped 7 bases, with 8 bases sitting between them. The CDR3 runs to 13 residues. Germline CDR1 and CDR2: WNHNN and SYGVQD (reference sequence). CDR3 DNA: TGCGCCAGCAGTGAGTCGAGGGGAAATACGCAGTATTTT. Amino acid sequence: CASSESRGNTQYF.

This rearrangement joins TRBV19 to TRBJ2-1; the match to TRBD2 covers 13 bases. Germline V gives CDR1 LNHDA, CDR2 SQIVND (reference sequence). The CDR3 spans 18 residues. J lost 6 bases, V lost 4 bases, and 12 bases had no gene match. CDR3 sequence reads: CASSTGLAGLLGLNEQFF. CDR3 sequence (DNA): TGTGCCAGTAGTACGGGACTAGCGGGACTTCTGGGCCTCAATGAGCAGTTCTTC.

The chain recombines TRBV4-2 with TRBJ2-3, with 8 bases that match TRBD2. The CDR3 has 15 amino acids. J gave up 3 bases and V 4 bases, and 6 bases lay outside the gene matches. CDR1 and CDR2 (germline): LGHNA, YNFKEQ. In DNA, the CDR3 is TGTGCCAGCAGCCCCCCGGGGGGGGAGACAGATACGCAGTATTTT. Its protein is CASSPPGGETDTQYF.

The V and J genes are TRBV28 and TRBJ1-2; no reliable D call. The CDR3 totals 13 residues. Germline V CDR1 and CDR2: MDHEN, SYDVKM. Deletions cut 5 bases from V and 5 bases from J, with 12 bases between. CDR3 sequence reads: CASSPSNEYGYTF. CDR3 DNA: TGTGCCAGCAGTCCTTCGAACGAATATGGCTACACCTTC.

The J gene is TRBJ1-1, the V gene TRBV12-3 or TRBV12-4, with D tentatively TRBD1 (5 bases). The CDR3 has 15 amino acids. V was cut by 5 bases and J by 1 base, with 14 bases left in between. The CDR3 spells CASSPPGGGNTEAFF. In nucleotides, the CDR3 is TGTGCCAGCAGTCCCCCGGGGGGAGGGAACACTGAAGCTTTCTTT.

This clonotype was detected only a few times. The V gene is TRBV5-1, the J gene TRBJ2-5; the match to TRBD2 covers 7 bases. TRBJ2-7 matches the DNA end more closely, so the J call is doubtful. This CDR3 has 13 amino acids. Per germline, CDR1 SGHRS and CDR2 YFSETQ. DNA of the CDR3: TGCGCCAGCAGCCCCCTTGGGGAGGGCGAGCAGTACTTC. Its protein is CASSPLGEGEQYF.

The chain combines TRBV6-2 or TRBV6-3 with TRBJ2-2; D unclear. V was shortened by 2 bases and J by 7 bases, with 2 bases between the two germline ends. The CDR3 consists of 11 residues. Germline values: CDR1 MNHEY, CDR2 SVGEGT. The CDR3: CASSYGGELFF. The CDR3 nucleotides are TGTGCCAGCAGTTACGGCGGGGAGCTGTTTTTT.

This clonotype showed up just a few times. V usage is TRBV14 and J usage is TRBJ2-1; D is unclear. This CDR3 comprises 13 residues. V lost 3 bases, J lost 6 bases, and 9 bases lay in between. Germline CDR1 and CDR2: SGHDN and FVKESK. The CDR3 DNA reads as TGTGCCAGCAGCCACTCCGACTCCAATGAGCAGTTCTTC. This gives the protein CASSHSDSNEQFF.

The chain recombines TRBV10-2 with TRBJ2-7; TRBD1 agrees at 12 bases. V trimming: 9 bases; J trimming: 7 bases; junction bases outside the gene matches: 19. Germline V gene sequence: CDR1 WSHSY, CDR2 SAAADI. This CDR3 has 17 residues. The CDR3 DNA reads TGCGCCAGTTCGGGGACAGGGGGCGGGAGACGGGAAAATGAGCAGTACTTC. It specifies CASSGTGGGRRENEQYF.

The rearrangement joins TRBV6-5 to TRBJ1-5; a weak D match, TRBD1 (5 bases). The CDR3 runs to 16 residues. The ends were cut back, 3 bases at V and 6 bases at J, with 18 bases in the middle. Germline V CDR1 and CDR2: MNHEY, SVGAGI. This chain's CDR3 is CASSYWDPGSGQPQHF. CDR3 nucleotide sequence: TGTGCCAGCAGTTATTGGGACCCCGGGTCCGGTCAGCCCCAGCATTTT.

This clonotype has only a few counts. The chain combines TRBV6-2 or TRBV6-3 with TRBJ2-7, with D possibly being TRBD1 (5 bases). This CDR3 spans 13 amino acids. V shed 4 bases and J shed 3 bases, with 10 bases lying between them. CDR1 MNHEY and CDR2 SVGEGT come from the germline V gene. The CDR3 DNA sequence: TGTGCCAGCAGTTTTAGCAGGGTCTACGAGCAGTACTTC. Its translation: CASSFSRVYEQYF.

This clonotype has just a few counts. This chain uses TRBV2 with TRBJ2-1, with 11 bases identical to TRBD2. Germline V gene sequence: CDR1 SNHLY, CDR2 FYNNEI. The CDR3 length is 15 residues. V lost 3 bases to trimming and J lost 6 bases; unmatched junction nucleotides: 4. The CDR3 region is CASSDELAGVNEQFF. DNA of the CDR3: TGTGCCAGCAGTGACGAACTAGCGGGGGTCAATGAGCAGTTCTTC.

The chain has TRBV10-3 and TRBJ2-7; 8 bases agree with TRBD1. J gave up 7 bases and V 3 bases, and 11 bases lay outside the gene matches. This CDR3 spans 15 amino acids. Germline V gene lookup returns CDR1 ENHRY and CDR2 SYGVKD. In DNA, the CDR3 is TGTGCCATCAGTGACTCAGACAGGGGTTTGAATGAGCAGTACTTC. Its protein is CAISDSDRGLNEQYF.

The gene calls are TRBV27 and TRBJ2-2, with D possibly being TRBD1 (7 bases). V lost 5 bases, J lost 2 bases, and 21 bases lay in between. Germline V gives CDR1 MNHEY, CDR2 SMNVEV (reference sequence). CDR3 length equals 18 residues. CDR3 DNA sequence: TGTGCCAGCAGTCTGGAGAGGCAGGGGGGCAGAAACACCGGGGAGCTGTTTTTT. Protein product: CASSLERQGGRNTGELFF.